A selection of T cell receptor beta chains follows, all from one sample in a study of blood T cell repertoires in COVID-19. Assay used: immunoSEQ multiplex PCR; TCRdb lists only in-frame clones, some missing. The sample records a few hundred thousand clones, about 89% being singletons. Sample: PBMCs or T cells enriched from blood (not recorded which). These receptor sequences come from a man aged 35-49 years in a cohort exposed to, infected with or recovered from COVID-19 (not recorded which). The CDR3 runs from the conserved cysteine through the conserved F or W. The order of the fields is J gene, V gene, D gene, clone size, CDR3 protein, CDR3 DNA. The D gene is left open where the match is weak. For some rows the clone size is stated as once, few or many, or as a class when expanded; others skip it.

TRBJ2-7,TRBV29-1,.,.,CSVDGVHEQYF,TGCAGCGTTGACGGGGTCCACGAGCAGTACTTC
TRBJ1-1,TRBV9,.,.,CASSVKWSGTEAFF,TGTGCCAGCAGCGTTAAGTGGAGTGGCACTGAAGCTTTCTTT
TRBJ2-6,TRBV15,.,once,CATSREHVGANVLTF,TGTGCCACCAGCAGAGAACATGTTGGGGCCAACGTCCTGACTTTC
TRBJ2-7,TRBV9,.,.,CASSPAGRTSYEQYF,TGTGCCAGCAGCCCCGCTGGGAGGACCTCCTACGAGCAGTACTTC
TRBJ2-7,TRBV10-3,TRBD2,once,CAISESLLAGGPLEQYF,TGTGCCATCAGTGAGTCCCTCCTAGCGGGAGGGCCCCTCGAGCAGTACTTC
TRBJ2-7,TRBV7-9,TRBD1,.,CASSRTGLFEQYF,TGTGCCAGCAGCAGGACAGGGTTGTTCGAGCAGTACTTC
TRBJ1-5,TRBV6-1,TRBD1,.,CASSEIQGPPQHF,TGTGCCAGCAGTGAAATACAGGGGCCGCCCCAGCATTTT
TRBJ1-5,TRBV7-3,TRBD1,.,CASSWGQGQPQHF,TGTGCCAGCAGCTGGGGACAGGGCCAGCCCCAGCATTTT
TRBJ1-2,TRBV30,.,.,CAWSLTVYGYTF,TGTGCCTGGAGTTTGACAGTGTATGGCTACACCTTC
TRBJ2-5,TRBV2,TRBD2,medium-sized,CASNPTSGTGETQYF,TGTGCCAGCAACCCGACTAGCGGGACGGGGGAGACCCAGTACTTC
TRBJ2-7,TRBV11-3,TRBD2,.,CASSLGGGRAPEQYF,TGTGCCAGCAGCTTAGGGGGCGGGAGGGCCCCCGAGCAGTACTTC
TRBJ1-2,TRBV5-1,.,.,CASSSDSNYGYTF,TGCGCCAGCAGCTCGGACAGCAACTATGGCTACACCTTC
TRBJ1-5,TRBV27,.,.,CASSPRNNREGQPQHF,TGTGCCAGCAGTCCACGGAACAACAGGGAAGGCCAGCCCCAGCATTTT
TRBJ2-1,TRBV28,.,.,CASSKGQNEQFF,TGTGCCAGCAGCAAAGGACAAAATGAGCAGTTCTTC
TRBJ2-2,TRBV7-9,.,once,CASSLTRDTGELFF,TGTGCCAGCAGCCTTACCCGGGACACCGGGGAGCTGTTTTTT
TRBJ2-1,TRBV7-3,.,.,CASSFVSGSSSYNEQFF,TGTGCCAGCAGCTTTGTGTCGGGGAGCAGCTCCTACAATGAGCAGTTCTTC
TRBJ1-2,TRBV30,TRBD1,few,CAWSVGGGHGYTF,TGTGCCTGGAGTGTAGGGGGCGGGCATGGCTACACCTTC
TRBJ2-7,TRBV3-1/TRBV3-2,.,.,CASSQDRVRLYEQYF,TGTGCCAGCAGCCAAGATCGGGTTAGACTCTACGAGCAGTACTTC
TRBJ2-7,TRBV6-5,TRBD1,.,CASSKQTGGNYEQYF,TGTGCCAGCAGTAAACAGACAGGGGGGAACTACGAGCAGTACTTC
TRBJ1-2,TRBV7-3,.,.,CASSLTAGVGYTF,TGTGCCAGCAGCTTAACGGCAGGGGTTGGCTACACCTTC
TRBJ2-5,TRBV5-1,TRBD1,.,CASSFSQGAVETQYF,TGCGCCAGCAGCTTCTCACAGGGGGCTGTAGAGACCCAGTACTTC
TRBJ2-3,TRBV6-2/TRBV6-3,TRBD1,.,CASSQQGAGTDTQYF,TGTGCCAGCAGCCAACAGGGGGCTGGCACAGATACGCAGTATTTT
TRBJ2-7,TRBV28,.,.,CASSLSGNSYEQYF,TGTGCCAGCAGCCTCAGCGGAAACTCCTACGAGCAGTACTTC
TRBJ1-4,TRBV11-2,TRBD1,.,CASSPTGGAEKLFF,TGTGCCAGCAGCCCTACAGGGGGCGCGGAAAAACTGTTTTTT
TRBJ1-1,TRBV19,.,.,CASSMISRGTEAFF,TGTGCCAGTAGTATGATCAGTCGCGGGACGGAAGCTTTCTTT
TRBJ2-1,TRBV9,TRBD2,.,CASSPHGGSGDPFF,TGTGCCAGCAGCCCCCATGGCGGGAGCGGGGATCCGTTCTTC
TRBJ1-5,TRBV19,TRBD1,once,CATNRGQPLNQPQHF,TGTGCCACAAACAGGGGGCAGCCCCTCAATCAGCCCCAGCATTTT
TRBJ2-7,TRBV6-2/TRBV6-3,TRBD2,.,CASSLTSGGSSSYEQYF,TGTGCCAGCAGCCTGACTAGCGGGGGCAGCTCTTCCTACGAGCAGTACTTC
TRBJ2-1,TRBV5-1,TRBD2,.,CASSLRGLDGEQFF,TGCGCCAGCAGCTTGCGAGGACTAGACGGGGAGCAGTTCTTC
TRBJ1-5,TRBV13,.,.,CASSVGYGGNQPQHF,TGTGCCAGCAGCGTAGGTTACGGGGGCAATCAGCCCCAGCATTTT
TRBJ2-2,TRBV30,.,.,CAWSPHQAGGELFF,TGTGCCTGGAGCCCACATCAGGCCGGCGGGGAGCTGTTTTTT
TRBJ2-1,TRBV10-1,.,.,CASSEGVYNEQFF,TGCGCCAGCAGTGAAGGGGTATACAATGAGCAGTTCTTC
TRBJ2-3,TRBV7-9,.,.,CASSLTAPATDTQYF,TGTGCCAGCAGCCTCACAGCCCCTGCCACAGATACGCAGTATTTT
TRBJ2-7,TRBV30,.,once,CAWKTISYEQYF,TGTGCCTGGAAGACAATTTCCTACGAGCAGTACTTC
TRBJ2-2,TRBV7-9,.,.,CASSLAIKGRELFF,TGTGCCAGCAGCTTAGCGATCAAGGGGAGGGAGCTGTTTTTT
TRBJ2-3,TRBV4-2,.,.,CASSQDYSADTQYF,TGTGCCAGCAGCCAAGATTATTCCGCAGATACGCAGTATTTT
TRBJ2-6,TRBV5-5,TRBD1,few,CASSFHRGSGANVLTF,TGTGCCAGCAGCTTTCACAGGGGCTCTGGGGCCAACGTCCTGACTTTC
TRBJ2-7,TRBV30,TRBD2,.,CAWSPKGREWYEQYF,TGTGCCTGGAGTCCCAAGGGGCGGGAGTGGTACGAGCAGTACTTC
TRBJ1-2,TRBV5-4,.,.,CASSSGEGYGYTF,TGTGCCAGCAGCTCCGGGGAGGGCTATGGCTACACCTTC
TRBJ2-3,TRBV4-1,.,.,CASSQDLGLHGDTQYF,TGCGCCAGCAGCCAAGATTTGGGACTCCACGGAGATACGCAGTATTTT
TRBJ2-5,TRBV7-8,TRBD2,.,CASSLGLAGGQETQYF,TGTGCCAGCAGCCTCGGACTAGCGGGAGGCCAAGAGACCCAGTACTTC
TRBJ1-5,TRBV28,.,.,CASGGGDQPQHF,TGTGCCAGCGGGGGGGGCGATCAGCCCCAGCATTTT
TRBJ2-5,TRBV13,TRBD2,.,CASSERLAGEETQYF,TGTGCCAGCAGCGAGCGACTAGCGGGAGAGGAGACCCAGTACTTC
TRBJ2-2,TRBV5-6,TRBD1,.,CASSGGTGPNTGELFF,TGTGCCAGCAGCGGCGGGACAGGCCCGAACACCGGGGAGCTGTTTTTT
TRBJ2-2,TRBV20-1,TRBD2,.,CSASRGSGSKGELFF,TGCAGTGCTAGTCGCGGTAGCGGGAGTAAGGGGGAGCTGTTTTTT
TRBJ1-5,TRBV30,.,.,CAWSRQTNQPQHF,TGTGCCTGGAGTAGACAGACCAATCAGCCCCAGCATTTT
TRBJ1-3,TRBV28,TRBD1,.,CASRRSGTASGNTIYF,TGTGCCAGCAGAAGATCCGGGACAGCCTCTGGAAACACCATATATTTT
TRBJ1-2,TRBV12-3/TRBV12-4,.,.,CASSRGAYGYTF,TGTGCCAGCAGCCGCGGGGCCTATGGCTACACCTTC
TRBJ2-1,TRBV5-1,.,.,CASSLGRSPYNEQFF,TGCGCCAGCAGCTTGGGACGGAGTCCCTACAATGAGCAGTTCTTC
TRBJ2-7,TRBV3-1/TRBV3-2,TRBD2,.,CASSPLAETYEQYF,TGTGCCAGCAGCCCTCTAGCGGAGACCTACGAGCAGTACTTC
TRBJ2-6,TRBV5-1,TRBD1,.,CASTRQGSGANVLTF,TGCGCCAGCACCCGACAGGGCTCTGGGGCCAACGTCCTGACTTTC
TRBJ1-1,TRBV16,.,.,CASSQLRGTEAFF,TGTGCCAGCAGCCAATTACGGGGCACTGAAGCTTTCTTT
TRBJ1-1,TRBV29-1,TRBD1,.,CSYWTGEVTEAFF,TGCAGCTACTGGACAGGGGAGGTCACTGAAGCTTTCTTT
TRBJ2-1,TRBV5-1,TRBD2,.,CASSFETSGRWGNEQFF,TGCGCCAGCAGCTTCGAAACTAGCGGGAGATGGGGCAATGAGCAGTTCTTC
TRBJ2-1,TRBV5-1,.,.,CASSLTGYRSYNEQFF,TGCGCCAGCAGCTTGACGGGATACCGCTCCTACAATGAGCAGTTCTTC
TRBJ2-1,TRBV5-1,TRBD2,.,CASSYISGREYNEQFF,TGCGCCAGCAGCTACATTAGCGGGAGGGAATACAATGAGCAGTTCTTC
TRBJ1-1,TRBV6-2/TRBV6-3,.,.,CASSRDSITEAFF,TGTGCCAGCAGCCGGGACTCCATCACTGAAGCTTTCTTT
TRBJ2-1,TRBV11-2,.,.,CASSTAVGPSYNEQFF,TGTGCCAGCAGCACGGCGGTGGGGCCCTCCTACAATGAGCAGTTCTTC